This T cell receptor beta chain came from a study of shared clonotypes between healthy human individuals. From germline, CDR1 is SQVTM and CDR2 ANQGSEA. The ends were cut back, 7 bases at V and 7 bases at J, with 10 bases in the middle. There are 11 residues in the CDR3. Donors comprised healthy HIV-negative adults lacking recent acute infections or vaccinations. CD45RA+ naive and CD45RA-negative memory subsets were separated from CD4+ cells. Data came from immunoSEQ multiplex PCR; TCRdb stores just in-frame clones and leaves some out. The sample carries approximately 1.4 million clones, approximately 98% recorded once.

Specimen: naive CD4+ T cells sorted from blood. The subset: CD45RA+ positively selected. This chain links TRBV29-1 with TRBJ1-4, with D possibly matching TRBD1 (5 bases). The clonotype comes from a man aged 25-40 years in good health. This CDR3 is CSARGSEKLFF. The CDR3 DNA reads as TGCAGCGCCCGGGGGTCTGAAAAACTGTTTTTT.